This entry features one T cell receptor beta chain sequence. The record originates from a study of shared clonotypes between healthy human individuals. Germline V gives CDR1 SEHNR, CDR2 FQNEAQ (reference sequence). V was trimmed by 6 bases and J by 1 base, leaving 9 bases between them. The CDR3 loop spans 14 amino acids. Produced via immunoSEQ multiplex PCR; TCRdb's table is partial and in-frame only. The sample lists over a million clones; about 70% were seen once. The source is a man between 18 and 35 years old in good health. The sample was memory CD4+ T cells sorted from blood. Subset reported: CD45RA-negative fraction. The V call is TRBV7-9, the J call TRBJ2-2; D gene uncertain. The chain's CDR3 is CASRGPRNTGELFF. CDR3 DNA sequence: TGTGCCAGCAGGGGCCCCCGGAACACCGGGGAGCTGTTTTTT.